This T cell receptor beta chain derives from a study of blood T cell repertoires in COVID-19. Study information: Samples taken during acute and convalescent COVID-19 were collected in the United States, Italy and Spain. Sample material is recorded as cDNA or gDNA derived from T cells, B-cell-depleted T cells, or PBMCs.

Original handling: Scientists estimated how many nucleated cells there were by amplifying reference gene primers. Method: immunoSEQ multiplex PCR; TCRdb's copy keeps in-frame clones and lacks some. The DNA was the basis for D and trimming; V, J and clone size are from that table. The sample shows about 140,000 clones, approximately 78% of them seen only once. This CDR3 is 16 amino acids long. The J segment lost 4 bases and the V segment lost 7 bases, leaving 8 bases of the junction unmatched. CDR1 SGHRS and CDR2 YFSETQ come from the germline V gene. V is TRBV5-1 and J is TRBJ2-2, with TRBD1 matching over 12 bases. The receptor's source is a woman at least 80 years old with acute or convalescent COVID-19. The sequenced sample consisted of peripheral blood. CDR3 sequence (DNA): TGCGCCAGCGCCCGGGGACAGGGGGCGGGCACCGGGGAGCTGTTTTTT. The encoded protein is CASARGQGAGTGELFF.